This T cell receptor (beta chain) is from a study of CD8+ T cells in alopecia areata. In the study overall: Treatment comprised oral tofacitinib, 5 to 10 mg twice daily, in treated patients.

Note on this clone: The antigen remains unidentified.

Investigators isolated RNA and reverse transcribed it into cDNA to act as the sequencing template. Data came from immunoSEQ multiplex PCR; TCRdb stores just in-frame clones and leaves some out. This table has 160,000 or so clones, roughly 66% appearing once. Points from the study as a whole: Patients shared TCRs less clearly than mice did, possibly owing to HLA.

The CDR3 sequence is 15 residues long. The V segment lost 0 bases and the J segment 3 bases; nucleotides outside the gene matches: 6. Germline V gene lookup returns CDR1 SGDLS and CDR2 YYNGEE. Peripheral blood, together with lesional scalp punch biopsies, was collected from alopecia areata patients. Researchers picked out CD4+ and CD8+ T cells from PBMCs by sorting. The source of this sequence is a human donor with alopecia areata. The sample in question was CD8+ T cells sorted from blood, obtained at week 0. The V and J genes are TRBV9 and TRBJ2-7, with 7 bases lining up with TRBD1. The CDR3 nucleotides are TGTGCCAGCAGCGTAGGAGGGGGCTACAGCTACGAGCAGTACTTC. It translates to CASSVGGGYSYEQYF.